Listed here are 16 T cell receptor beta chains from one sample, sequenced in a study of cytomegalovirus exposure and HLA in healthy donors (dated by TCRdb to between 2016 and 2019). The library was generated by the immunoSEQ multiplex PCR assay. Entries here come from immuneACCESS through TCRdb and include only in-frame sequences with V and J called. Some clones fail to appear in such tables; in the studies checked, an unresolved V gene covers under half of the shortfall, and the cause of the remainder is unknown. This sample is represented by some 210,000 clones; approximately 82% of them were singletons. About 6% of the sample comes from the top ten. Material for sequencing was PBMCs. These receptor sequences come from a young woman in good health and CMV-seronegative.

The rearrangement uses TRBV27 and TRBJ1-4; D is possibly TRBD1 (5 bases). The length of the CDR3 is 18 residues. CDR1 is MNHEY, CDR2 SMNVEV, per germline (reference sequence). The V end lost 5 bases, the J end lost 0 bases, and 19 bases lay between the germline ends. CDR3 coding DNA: TGTGCCAGCAGTAGCGGACAAGCCATTTATGCAACTAATGAAAAACTGTTTTTT. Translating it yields CASSSGQAIYATNEKLFF.

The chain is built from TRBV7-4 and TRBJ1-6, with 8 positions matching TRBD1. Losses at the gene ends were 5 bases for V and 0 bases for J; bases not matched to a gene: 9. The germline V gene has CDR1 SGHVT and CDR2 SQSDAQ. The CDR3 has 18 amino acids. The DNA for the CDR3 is TGTGCCAGCAGCCCTGGACAGGGTTCATACTCCTATAATTCACCCCTCCACTTT. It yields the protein CASSPGQGSYSYNSPLHF.

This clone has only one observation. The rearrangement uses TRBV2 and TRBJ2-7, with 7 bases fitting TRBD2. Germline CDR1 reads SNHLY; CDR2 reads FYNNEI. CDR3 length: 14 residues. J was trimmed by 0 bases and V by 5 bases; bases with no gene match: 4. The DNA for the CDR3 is TGTGCCAGCAGTCCGGGACTATTCTCCTACGAGCAGTACTTC. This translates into CASSPGLFSYEQYF.

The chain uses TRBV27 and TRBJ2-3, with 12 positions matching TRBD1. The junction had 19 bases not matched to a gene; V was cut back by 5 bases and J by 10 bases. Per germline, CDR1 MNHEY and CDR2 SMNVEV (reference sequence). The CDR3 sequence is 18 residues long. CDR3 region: CASSALLHPGQGAMAQYF. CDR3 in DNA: TGTGCCAGCAGTGCCCTCCTCCATCCGGGACAGGGGGCCATGGCGCAGTATTTT.

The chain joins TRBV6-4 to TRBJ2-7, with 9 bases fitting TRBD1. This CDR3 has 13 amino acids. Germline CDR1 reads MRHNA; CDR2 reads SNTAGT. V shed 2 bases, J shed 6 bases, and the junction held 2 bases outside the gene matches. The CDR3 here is CASSDGTGSEQYF. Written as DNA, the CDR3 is TGTGCCAGCAGTGACGGGACAGGGAGCGAGCAGTACTTC.

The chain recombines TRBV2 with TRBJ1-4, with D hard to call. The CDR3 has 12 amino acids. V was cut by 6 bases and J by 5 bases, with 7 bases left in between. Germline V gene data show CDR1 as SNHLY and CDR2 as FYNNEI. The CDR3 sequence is CASSDRNEKLFF. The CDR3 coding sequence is TGTGCCAGCAGCGATCGGAATGAAAAACTGTTTTTT.

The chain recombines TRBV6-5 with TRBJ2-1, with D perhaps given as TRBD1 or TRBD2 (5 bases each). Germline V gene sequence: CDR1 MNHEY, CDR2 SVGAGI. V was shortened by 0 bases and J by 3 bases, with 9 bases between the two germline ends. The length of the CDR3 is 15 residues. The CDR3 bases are TGTGCCAGCAGTTACTCGGGGGAGCACTACAATGAGCAGTTCTTC. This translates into CASSYSGEHYNEQFF.

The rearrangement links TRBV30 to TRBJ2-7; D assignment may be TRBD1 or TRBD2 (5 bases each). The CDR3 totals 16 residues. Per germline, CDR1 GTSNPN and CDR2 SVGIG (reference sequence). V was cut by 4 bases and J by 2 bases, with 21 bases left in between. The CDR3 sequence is CAWTSSGQGSPYEQYF. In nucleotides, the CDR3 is TGTGCCTGGACCTCAAGCGGCCAGGGAAGCCCCTACGAGCAGTACTTC.

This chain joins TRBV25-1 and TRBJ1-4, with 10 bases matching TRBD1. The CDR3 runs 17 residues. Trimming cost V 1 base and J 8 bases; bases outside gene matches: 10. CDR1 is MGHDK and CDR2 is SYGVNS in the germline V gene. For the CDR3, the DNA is TGTGCCAGCAGTGAATCGGCTGTGACAGGGGGCTGGGAAAAACTGTTTTTT. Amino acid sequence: CASSESAVTGGWEKLFF.

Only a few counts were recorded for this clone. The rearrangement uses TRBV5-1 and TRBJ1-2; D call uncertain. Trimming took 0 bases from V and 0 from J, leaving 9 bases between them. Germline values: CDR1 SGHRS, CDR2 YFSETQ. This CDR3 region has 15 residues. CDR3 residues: CASSLGGYPNYGYTF. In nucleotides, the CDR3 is TGCGCCAGCAGCTTGGGGGGTTACCCTAACTATGGCTACACCTTC.

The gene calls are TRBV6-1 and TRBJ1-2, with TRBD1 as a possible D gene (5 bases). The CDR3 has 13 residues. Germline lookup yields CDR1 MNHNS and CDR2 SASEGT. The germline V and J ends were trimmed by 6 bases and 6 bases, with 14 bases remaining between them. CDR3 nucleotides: TGTGCCAGCAGCTTGGACATGAGCGATGGCTACACCTTC. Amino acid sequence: CASSLDMSDGYTF.

The CDR3 sequence: CASSAGTGREKLFF. The DNA of the CDR3 is TGTGCCAGCAGCGCCGGGACAGGGCGGGAAAAACTGTTTTTT. This sequence joins TRBV9 and TRBJ1-4; 9 bases map to TRBD1. V gave up 3 bases and J gave up 8 bases; unmatched junction bases: 5. Per germline, CDR1 SGDLS and CDR2 YYNGEE. The CDR3 is 14 residues long.

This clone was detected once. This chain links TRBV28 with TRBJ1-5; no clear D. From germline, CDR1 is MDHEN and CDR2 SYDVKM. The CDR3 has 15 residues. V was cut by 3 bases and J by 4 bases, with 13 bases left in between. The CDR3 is CASSFLVGGNQPQHF. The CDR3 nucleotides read TGTGCCAGCAGTTTTCTGGTCGGAGGAAATCAGCCCCAGCATTTT.

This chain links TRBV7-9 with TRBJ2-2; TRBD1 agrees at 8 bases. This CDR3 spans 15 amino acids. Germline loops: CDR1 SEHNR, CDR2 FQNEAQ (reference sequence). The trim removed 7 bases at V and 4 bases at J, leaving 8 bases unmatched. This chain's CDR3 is CASKDRELTTGELFF. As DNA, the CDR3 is TGTGCCAGCAAGGACAGGGAACTTACCACCGGGGAGCTGTTTTTT.

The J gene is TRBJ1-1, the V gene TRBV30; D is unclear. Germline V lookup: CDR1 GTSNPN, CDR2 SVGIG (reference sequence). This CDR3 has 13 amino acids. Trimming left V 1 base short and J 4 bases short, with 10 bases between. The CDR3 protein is CAWSGLVGTEAFF. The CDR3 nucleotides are TGTGCCTGGAGTGGATTGGTTGGCACTGAAGCTTTCTTT.

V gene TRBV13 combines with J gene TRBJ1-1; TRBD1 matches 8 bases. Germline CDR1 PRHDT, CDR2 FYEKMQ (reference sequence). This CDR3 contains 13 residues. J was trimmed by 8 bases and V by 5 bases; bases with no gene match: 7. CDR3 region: CASSTWTGFEAFF. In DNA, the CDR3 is TGTGCCAGCAGCACCTGGACAGGGTTCGAAGCTTTCTTT.